The sequence of this T cell receptor beta chain was determined in a study of T cell repertoires in cytomegalovirus infection. The wider study: It was the public TCR beta signatures that indicated both CMV infection and matching HLA type. The study's findings and limits: Clonotype analysis showed dominance of the ex vivo response by HLA-C-restricted CMV-specific TCR beta clonotypes. The study identified carriers of CMV plus the relevant HLA from cumulative public TCR beta family frequency.

There are many counts of this clonotype. Its antigen is as yet unknown. One entry per CDR3 protein results from TCRdb running MiXCR on the reads. The table records nearly 550,000 distinct CDR3 sequences, 16% of them present only once. The CDR3 spans 14 residues. CDR1 and CDR2 from the germline V gene are SNHLY and FYNNEI. V shed 2 bases and J shed 9 bases, with 11 bases lying between them. This clonotype was sampled from a human donor in good health (CMV status not recorded). Some clones in this sample may be carry-over from other donors' samples. The chain links TRBV2 to TRBJ1-6; no clear D. The sequenced sample consisted of CD8+ T cells from PBMCs. The CDR3, as DNA: TGTGCCAGCAGTGAACCAGCGGTTGCTTCACCCCTCCACTTT. Translating gives CASSEPAVASPLHF.